These 10 T cell receptor beta chains share one sample of origin, sequenced in a study of T cells expressing NK-cell markers. TCRdb reprocessed the 5' RACE reads and stores each CDR3 protein as one record, lacking DNA. This sample carries fewer than 400,000 distinct CDR3 sequences, with over 8.5% going to the ten biggest clones. Sequencing was carried out using blood T cells: a sorted CD56 or NKG2C T cell subset, CD4+ or CD8+ T cells, or bulk PBMC T cells (not recorded which). The receptors come from a woman in her 50s in good health.

The chain has TRBV5-1 and TRBJ2-5; lacking DNA, the TRBD1 call made by TCRdb goes unchecked. Germline-derived CDR1 and CDR2 are SGHRS and YFSETQ. The CDR3 runs 13 residues. CDR3 amino acids: CASSLLGEESQYF.

The V and J genes are TRBV11-3 and TRBJ2-1; TCRdb's D call of TRBD2 is untestable without DNA. This CDR3 is 14 amino acids long. Germline V gene data show CDR1 as SGHNT and CDR2 as YENEEA. The CDR3 sequence: CASSSGTPLNEQFF.

V and J are TRBV3-1 and TRBJ2-1; TCRdb lists TRBD1, though no DNA is available to test this call. CDR3 size: 14 residues. CDR1 is LGHDT, CDR2 YNNKEL, per germline (reference sequence). This CDR3 is CASRLGQGAREQFF.

The CDR3 here is CASSGGVAGVETQYF. The chain couples TRBV10-2 to TRBJ2-5; absent DNA, TCRdb's TRBD2 call cannot be checked. The CDR3 spans 15 residues. Germline lookup yields CDR1 WSHSY and CDR2 SAAADI.

The rearrangement links TRBV10-1 to TRBJ2-3. From germline, CDR1 is WNHNN and CDR2 SYGVQD (reference sequence). CDR3 length: 14 residues. This CDR3 is CASSESPLADTQYF.

The chain joins TRBV20-1 to TRBJ1-2. This CDR3 contains 11 residues. Germline V gene data show CDR1 as DFQATT and CDR2 as SNEGSKA (reference sequence). This CDR3 reads CSATRGNGYTF.

V and J are TRBV5-1 and TRBJ2-1; TCRdb's D call, TRBD2, is unchecked because there is no DNA. The CDR3 has 15 residues. Germline-derived CDR1 and CDR2 are SGHRS and YFSETQ. The CDR3 sequence: CASSFRVAGGYEQFF.

This chain joins TRBV4-1 and TRBJ2-1; checking the TCRdb D call of TRBD1 is not possible without DNA. The CDR3 extends over 15 amino acids. CDR1 is MGHRA, CDR2 YSYEKL, per germline. This chain's CDR3 is CASRPSGRRYNEQFF.

This chain links TRBV10-3 with TRBJ2-1; the D gene TCRdb calls, TRBD2, cannot be checked with no DNA. The germline gives CDR1 ENHRY, CDR2 SYGVKD. The CDR3 extends over 16 amino acids. The CDR3 spells CAISESGTSGMDEQFF.

The chain uses TRBV29-1 and TRBJ1-1; TCRdb outputs TRBD1, but without DNA this stays unchecked. Germline CDR1 and CDR2: SQVTM and ANQGSEA. The CDR3 spans 13 residues. This CDR3 reads CSVMTGIDTEAFF.